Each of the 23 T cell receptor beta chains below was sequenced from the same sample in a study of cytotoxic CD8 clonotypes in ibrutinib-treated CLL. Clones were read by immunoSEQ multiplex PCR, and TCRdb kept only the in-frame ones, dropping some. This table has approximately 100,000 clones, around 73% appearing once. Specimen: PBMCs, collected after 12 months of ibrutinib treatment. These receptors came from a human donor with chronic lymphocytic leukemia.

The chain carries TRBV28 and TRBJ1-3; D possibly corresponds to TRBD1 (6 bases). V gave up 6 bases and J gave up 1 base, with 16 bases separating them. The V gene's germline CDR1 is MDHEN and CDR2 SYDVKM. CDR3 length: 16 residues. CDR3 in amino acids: CASRTARTESGNTIYF. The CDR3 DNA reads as TGTGCCAGCAGGACGGCCCGGACAGAGTCTGGAAACACCATATATTTT.

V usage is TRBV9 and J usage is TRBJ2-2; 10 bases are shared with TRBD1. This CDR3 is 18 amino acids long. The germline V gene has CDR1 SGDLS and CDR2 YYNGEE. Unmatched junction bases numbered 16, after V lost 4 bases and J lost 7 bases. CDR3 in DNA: TGTGCCAGCAGCCCTGGGACAGGGGCGACGACGATTTACGGGGAGCTGTTTTTT. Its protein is CASSPGTGATTIYGELFF.

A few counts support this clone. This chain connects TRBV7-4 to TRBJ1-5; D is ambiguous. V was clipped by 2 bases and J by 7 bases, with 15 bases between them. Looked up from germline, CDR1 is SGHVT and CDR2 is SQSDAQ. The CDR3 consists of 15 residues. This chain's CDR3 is CASSLNRPKRQPQHF. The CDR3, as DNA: TGTGCCAGCAGCTTAAATCGCCCTAAGAGGCAGCCCCAGCATTTT. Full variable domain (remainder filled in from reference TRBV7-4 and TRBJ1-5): GAGVSQSPRYKVAKRGRDVALRCDSISGHVTLYWYRQTLGQGSEVLTYSQSDAQRDKSGRPSGRFSAERPERSVSTLKIQRTEQGDSAVYLCASSLNRPKRQPQHFGDGTRLSIL.

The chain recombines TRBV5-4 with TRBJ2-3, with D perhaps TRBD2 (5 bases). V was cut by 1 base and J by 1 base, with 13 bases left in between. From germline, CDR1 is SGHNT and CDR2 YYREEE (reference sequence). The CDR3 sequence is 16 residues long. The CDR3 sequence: CASSLRALGGTDTQYF. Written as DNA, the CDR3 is TGTGCCAGCAGCTTGAGAGCCCTCGGGGGCACAGATACGCAGTATTTT.

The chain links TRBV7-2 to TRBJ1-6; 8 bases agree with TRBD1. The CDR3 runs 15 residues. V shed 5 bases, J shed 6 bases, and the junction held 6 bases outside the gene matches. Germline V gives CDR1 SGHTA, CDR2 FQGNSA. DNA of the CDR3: TGTGCCAGCAGCCCGGGGACAGGATTTAATTCACCCCTCCACTTT. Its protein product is CASSPGTGFNSPLHF.

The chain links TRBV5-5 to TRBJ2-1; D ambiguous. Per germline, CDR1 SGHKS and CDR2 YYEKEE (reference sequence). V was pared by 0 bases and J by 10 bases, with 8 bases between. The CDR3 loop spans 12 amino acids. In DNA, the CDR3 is TGTGCCAGCAGCTTGGGGGCAACGGAGCAGTTCTTC. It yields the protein CASSLGATEQFF.

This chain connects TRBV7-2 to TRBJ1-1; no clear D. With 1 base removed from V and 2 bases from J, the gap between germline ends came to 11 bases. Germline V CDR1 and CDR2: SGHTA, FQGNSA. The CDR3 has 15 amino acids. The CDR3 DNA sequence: TGTGCCAGCAGCTTAGGAGGCGGAGTAAACACTGAAGCTTTCTTT. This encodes CASSLGGGVNTEAFF.

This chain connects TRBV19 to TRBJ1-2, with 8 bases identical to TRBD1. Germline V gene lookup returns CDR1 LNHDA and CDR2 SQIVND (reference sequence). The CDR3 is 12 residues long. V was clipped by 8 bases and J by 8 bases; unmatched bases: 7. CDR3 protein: CASGTGGKGYTF. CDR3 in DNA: TGTGCCAGTGGGACAGGAGGAAAGGGCTACACCTTC.

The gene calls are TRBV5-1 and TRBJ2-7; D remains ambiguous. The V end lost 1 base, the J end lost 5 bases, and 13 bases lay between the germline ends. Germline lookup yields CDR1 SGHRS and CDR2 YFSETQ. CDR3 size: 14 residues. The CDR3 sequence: CASSLSPPYNEQYF. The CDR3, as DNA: TGCGCCAGCAGCTTGTCTCCCCCATATAACGAGCAGTACTTC.

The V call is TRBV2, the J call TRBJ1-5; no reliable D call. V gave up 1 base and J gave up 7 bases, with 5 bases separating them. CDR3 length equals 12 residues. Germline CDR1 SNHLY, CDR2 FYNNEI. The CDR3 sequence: CASSEVGQPQHF. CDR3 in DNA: TGTGCCAGCAGTGAAGTAGGACAGCCCCAGCATTTT. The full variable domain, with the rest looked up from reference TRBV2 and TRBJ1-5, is EPEVTQTPSHQVTQMGQEVILRCVPISNHLYFYWYRQILGQKVEFLVSFYNNEISEKSEIFDDQFSVERPDGSNFTLKIRSTKLEDSAMYFCASSEVGQPQHFGDGTRLSIL.

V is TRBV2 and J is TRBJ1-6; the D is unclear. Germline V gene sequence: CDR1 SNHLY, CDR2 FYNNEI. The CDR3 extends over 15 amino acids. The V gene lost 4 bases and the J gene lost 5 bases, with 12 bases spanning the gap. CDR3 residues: CASSVSGSDNSPLHF. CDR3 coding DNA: TGTGCCAGCAGTGTTTCTGGCTCAGATAATTCACCCCTCCACTTT. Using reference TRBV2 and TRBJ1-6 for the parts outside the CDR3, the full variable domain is EPEVTQTPSHQVTQMGQEVILRCVPISNHLYFYWYRQILGQKVEFLVSFYNNEISEKSEIFDDQFSVERPDGSNFTLKIRSTKLEDSAMYFCASSVSGSDNSPLHFGNGTRLTVT.

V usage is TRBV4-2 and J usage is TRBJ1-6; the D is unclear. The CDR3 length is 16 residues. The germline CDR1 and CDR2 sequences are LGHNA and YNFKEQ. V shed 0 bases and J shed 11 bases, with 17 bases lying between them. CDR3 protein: CASSQDVGLAITPLHF. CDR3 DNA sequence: TGTGCCAGCAGCCAAGATGTTGGGCTGGCTATCACACCCCTCCACTTT.

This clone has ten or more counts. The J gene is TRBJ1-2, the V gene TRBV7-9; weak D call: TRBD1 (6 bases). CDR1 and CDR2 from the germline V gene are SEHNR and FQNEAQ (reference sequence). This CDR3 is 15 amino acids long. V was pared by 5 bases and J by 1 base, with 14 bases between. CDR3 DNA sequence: TGTGCCAGCAGCCAGTGGACAGAGGATAACTATGGCTACACCTTC. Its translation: CASSQWTEDNYGYTF.

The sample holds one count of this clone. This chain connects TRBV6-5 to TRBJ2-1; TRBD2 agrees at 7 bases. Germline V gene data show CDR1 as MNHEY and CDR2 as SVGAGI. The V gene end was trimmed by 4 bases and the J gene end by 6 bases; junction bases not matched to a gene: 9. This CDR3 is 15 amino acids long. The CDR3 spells CASSSTGTKTNEQFF. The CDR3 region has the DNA TGTGCCAGCAGTTCAACCGGGACTAAAACCAATGAGCAGTTCTTC.

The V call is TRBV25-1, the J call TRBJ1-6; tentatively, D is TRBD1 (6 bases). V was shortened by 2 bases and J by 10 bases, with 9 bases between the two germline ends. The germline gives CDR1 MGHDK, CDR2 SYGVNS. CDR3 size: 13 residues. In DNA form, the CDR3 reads TGTGCCAGCAGTGAAAGGGGGGGGTCACCCCTCCACTTT. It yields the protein CASSERGGSPLHF.

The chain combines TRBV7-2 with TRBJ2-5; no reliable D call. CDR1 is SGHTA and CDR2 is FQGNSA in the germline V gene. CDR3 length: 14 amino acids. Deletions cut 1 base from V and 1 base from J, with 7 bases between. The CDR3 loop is CASSLGGSQETQYF. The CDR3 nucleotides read TGTGCCAGCAGCTTAGGTGGATCCCAAGAGACCCAGTACTTC.

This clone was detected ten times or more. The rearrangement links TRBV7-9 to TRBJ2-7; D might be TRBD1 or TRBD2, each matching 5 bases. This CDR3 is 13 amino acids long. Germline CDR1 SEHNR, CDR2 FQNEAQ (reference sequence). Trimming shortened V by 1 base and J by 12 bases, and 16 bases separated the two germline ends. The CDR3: CASSLDVPLGTYF. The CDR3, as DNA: TGTGCCAGCAGCTTAGACGTACCACTCGGGACGTACTTC.

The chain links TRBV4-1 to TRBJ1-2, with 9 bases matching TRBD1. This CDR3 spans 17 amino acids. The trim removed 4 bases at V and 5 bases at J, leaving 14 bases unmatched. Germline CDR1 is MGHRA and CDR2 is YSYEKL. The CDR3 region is CASSLSGTGSLAYGYTF. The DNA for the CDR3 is TGCGCCAGCAGCCTCTCCGGGACAGGGAGTCTCGCTTATGGCTACACCTTC.

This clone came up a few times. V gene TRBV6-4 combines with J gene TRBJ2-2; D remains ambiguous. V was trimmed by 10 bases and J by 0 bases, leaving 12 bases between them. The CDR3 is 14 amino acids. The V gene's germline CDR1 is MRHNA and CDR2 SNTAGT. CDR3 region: CATSKEPNTGELFF. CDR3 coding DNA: TGTGCCACCTCCAAGGAACCGAACACCGGGGAGCTGTTTTTT.

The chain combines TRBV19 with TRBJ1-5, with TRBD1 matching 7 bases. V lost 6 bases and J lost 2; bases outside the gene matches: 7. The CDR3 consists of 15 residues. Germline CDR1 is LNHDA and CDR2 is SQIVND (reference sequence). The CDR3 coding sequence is TGTGCCAGTAGAGACAGGGCTGGCGGCAATCAGCCCCAGCATTTT. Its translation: CASRDRAGGNQPQHF.

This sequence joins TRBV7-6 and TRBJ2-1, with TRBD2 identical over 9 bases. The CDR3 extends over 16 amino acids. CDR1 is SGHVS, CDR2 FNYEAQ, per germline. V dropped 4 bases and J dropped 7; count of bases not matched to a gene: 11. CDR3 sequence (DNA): TGTGCCAGCAGCTCCCCGGGGCGGGGGGGCCTTAATGAGCAGTTCTTC. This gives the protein CASSSPGRGGLNEQFF.

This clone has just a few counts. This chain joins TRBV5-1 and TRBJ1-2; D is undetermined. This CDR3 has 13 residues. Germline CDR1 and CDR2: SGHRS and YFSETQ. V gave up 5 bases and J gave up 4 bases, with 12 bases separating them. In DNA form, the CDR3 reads TGCGCCAGCAGACTGCGGGGTGGCTATGGCTACACCTTC. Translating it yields CASRLRGGYGYTF. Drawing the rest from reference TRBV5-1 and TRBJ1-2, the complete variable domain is KAGVTQTPRYLIKTRGQQVTLSCSPISGHRSVSWYQQTPGQGLQFLFEYFSETQRNKGNFPGRFSGRQFSNSRSEMNVSTLELGDSALYLCASRLRGGYGYTFGSGTRLTVV.

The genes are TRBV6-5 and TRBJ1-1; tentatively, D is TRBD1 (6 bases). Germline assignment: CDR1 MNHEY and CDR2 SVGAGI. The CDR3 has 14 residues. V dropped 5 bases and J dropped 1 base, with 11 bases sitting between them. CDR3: CASSGGHWNTEAFF. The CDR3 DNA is TGTGCCAGCAGTGGGGGACACTGGAACACTGAAGCTTTCTTT.